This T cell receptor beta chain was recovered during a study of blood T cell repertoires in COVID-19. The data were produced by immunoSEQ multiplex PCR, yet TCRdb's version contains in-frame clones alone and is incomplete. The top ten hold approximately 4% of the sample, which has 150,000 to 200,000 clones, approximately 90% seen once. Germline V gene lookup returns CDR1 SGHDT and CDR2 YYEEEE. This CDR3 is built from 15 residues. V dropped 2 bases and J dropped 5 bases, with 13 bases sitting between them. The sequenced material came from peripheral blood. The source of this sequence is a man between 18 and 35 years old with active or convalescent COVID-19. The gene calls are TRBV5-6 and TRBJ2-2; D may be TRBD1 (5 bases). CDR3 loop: CASSFQGVGTGELFF. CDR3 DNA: TGTGCCAGCAGCTTTCAAGGGGTCGGAACCGGGGAGCTGTTTTTT. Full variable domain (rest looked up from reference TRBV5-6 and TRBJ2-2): DAGVTQSPTHLIKTRGQQVTLRCSPKSGHDTVSWYQQALGQGPQFIFQYYEEEERQRGNFPDRFSGHQFPNYSSELNVNALLLGDSALYLCASSFQGVGTGELFFGEGSRLTVL.